Listed below are T cell receptor beta chains from one sample, sequenced in a study of blood T cell repertoires in COVID-19. Using immunoSEQ multiplex PCR, the repertoire was profiled, and TCRdb retains in-frame clones only, with some absent. This sample has around 83,000 clones, with roughly 85% found just once. The sample comprised peripheral blood. Every receptor here comes from a man aged 45-60 years with active or convalescent COVID-19. CDR3s include the opening cysteine and the closing phenylalanine or tryptophan. Each record gives: clone size, D gene, J gene, V gene, CDR3 protein, CDR3 DNA. D genes are given only for firm matches. The size of a clone is reported for some rows only, either as once, few or many, or as a class for expanded clones.

- - TRBJ2-2 TRBV6-5 CASSYSMGASFRELFF TGTGCCAGCAGTTACTCTATGGGGGCAAGTTTCAGGGAGCTGTTTTTT
- - TRBJ2-6 TRBV3-1/TRBV3-2 CASSQDWSGANVLTF TGTGCCAGCAGCCAAGATTGGAGTGGGGCCAACGTCCTGACTTTC
- - TRBJ1-5 TRBV4-2 CASSQDGTPSGQPQHF TGTGCCAGCAGCCAAGATGGGACTCCAAGTGGACAGCCCCAGCATTTT
- TRBD1 TRBJ1-1 TRBV5-6 CASSGMDRGRGEAFF TGTGCCAGCAGCGGAATGGACAGGGGGCGTGGTGAAGCTTTCTTT
- - TRBJ1-6 TRBV5-1 CASSEALNSPLHF TGCGCCAGCAGTGAGGCATTAAATTCACCCCTCCACTTT
- TRBD1 TRBJ1-5 TRBV5-6 CASSLAGQALHNQPQHF TGTGCCAGCAGCTTGGCGGGACAGGCACTACACAATCAGCCCCAGCATTTT
- TRBD1 TRBJ2-7 TRBV5-4 CASSDNRGKYEQYF TGTGCCAGCAGTGACAACAGGGGAAAATACGAGCAGTACTTC
- - TRBJ1-2 TRBV10-3 CAILHGGSASQSYYGYTF TGTGCCATCCTCCATGGGGGGTCCGCTTCGCAGTCCTACTATGGCTACACCTTC
- TRBD1 TRBJ1-1 TRBV5-8 CASSPRTGREAFF TGTGCCAGCAGCCCGAGGACAGGACGTGAAGCTTTCTTT
once TRBD2 TRBJ2-1 TRBV4-1 CASSIGLAGGNEQFF TGCGCCAGCAGCATAGGACTAGCGGGAGGCAATGAGCAGTTCTTC
- TRBD2 TRBJ2-1 TRBV6-4 CASSEGLAGVGEQFF TGTGCCAGCAGTGAGGGACTAGCGGGAGTGGGTGAGCAGTTCTTC
- TRBD1 TRBJ2-7 TRBV27 CASRSPGQGPYEQYF TGTGCCAGCAGATCACCGGGACAGGGGCCCTACGAGCAGTACTTC
- - TRBJ1-2 TRBV30 CAWSSGIGSRGGYTF TGTGCCTGGAGTTCTGGAATCGGGTCCAGGGGTGGCTACACCTTC
- - TRBJ1-3 TRBV3-1/TRBV3-2 CASSSPSGSSGNTIYF TGTGCCAGCAGCTCTCCAAGCGGTAGCTCTGGAAACACCATATATTTT
once TRBD1 TRBJ1-6 TRBV6-2/TRBV6-3 CASSYPGTAYNSPLHF TGTGCCAGCAGTTACCCCGGGACAGCCTATAATTCACCCCTCCACTTT
- - TRBJ1-1 TRBV21-1 CASSKWSGGWDTEAFF TGTGCCAGCAGCAAATGGAGCGGGGGATGGGACACTGAAGCTTTCTTT
- TRBD1 TRBJ2-7 TRBV25-1 CASSQGTGLEQYF TGTGCCAGCAGCCAGGGGACAGGCTTGGAGCAGTACTTC